This T cell receptor (beta chain) was sequenced in a study of long-term antiretroviral therapy in people with HIV. Background on the study: Samples from the earliest time points predate the 2015 immediate-ART recommendation by about a decade.

Germline V CDR1 and CDR2: LNHDA, SQIVND (reference sequence). The CDR3 runs 13 residues. Trimming took off 4 bases at V and 0 bases at J, with 6 bases between the two ends. With survey level as its setting, the immunoSEQ assay was v3.0. Some clones are missing from TCRdb's copy, which holds only in-frame ones; the method was immunoSEQ multiplex PCR. Seen here are tens of thousands of clones, roughly 94% observed once, and the top ten hold 2.5% to 3.5%. The United States was where all participants with HIV were treated. Notes on the study in general: Diversity remained lower than transplant donor controls, even though it increased after ART. Researchers lacked any data on ART adherence, viral resistance or therapy changes.

A word on this clone: Its antigen is as yet unknown. The same CDR3 can be traced to other DNA sequences in this sample.

The rearrangement uses TRBV19 and TRBJ1-1, with a tentative D call TRBD1 (5 bases). This material consisted of unsorted PBMCs, taken 5.3 years after starting antiretroviral therapy. This TCR was recovered from a man in his fifties or sixties with HIV. CDR3 in DNA: TGTGCCAGTAGTACAGGGCTGAACACTGAAGCTTTCTTT. This sequence encodes CASSTGLNTEAFF.